This passage covers 25 T cell receptor beta chains from one sample sequenced in a study of cytomegalovirus exposure and HLA in healthy donors. 13 Jbeta primers and 60 Vbeta primers were used for the PCR. TCRdb's table, derived via immunoSEQ multiplex PCR, lists solely in-frame clones and lacks some. The sample holds about 170,000 clones; approximately 71% are singletons and the top ten take about 5.4%. Sequenced input: PBMCs. These TCRs come from a woman aged 18-29 years in good health and CMV-seropositive.

This chain connects TRBV11-2 to TRBJ1-3; D not resolved. Germline V lookup: CDR1 SGHAT, CDR2 FQNNGV. This CDR3 has 16 amino acids. V was pared by 2 bases and J by 0 bases, with 11 bases between. The CDR3 here is CASSLRVYSSGNTIYF. As DNA, the CDR3 is TGTGCCAGCAGCTTACGAGTGTACAGCTCTGGAAACACCATATATTTT. Together with reference TRBV11-2 and TRBJ1-3, the CDR3 gives the full variable domain: EAGVAQSPRYKIIEKRQSVAFWCNPISGHATLYWYQQILGQGPKLLIQFQNNGVVDDSQLPKDRFSAERLKGVDSTLKIQPAKLEDSAVYLCASSLRVYSSGNTIYFGEGSWLTVV.

This clone turned up a few times. Mismatch with germline at one junction end may stem from a read error. CDR3: CASSRGLLRDRDDLFIF. The CDR3 DNA reads as TGTGCCAGCAGCCGAGGCCTCCTCCGGGACAGGGACGACCTCTTCATCTTC. V gene TRBV7-3 combines with J gene TRBJ2-7; the match to TRBD1 covers 9 bases. Germline-derived CDR1 and CDR2 are SGHTA and FQGTGA. The CDR3 extends over 17 amino acids.

The V call is TRBV4-2, the J call TRBJ2-5; D is perhaps TRBD2 (7 bases). The last part of the DNA fits TRBJ2-7 better; the J call may be wrong. This CDR3 spans 17 amino acids. The V gene's germline CDR1 is LGHNA and CDR2 YNFKEQ. The CDR3 DNA reads as TGTGCCAGCAGCCAAGAGGCTGCGGGGGCGGGCTCCTACGAGCAGTACTTC. Amino acid sequence: CASSQEAAGAGSYEQYF.

V and J are TRBV18 and TRBJ2-1, with a tentative D call TRBD2 (6 bases). Germline CDR1 KGHSH, CDR2 LQKENI. Trimming took off 3 bases at V and 4 bases at J, with 7 bases between the two ends. The CDR3 loop spans 13 amino acids. CDR3 protein: CASSPGSYNEQFF. DNA for the CDR3: TGTGCCAGCTCACCCGGGAGTTACAATGAGCAGTTCTTC.

This clone is a singleton in its sample. This chain connects TRBV27 to TRBJ2-5; D possibly corresponds to TRBD2 (5 bases). Trimming took 0 bases from V and 7 from J, leaving 15 bases between them. Germline values: CDR1 MNHEY, CDR2 SMNVEV (reference sequence). The length of the CDR3 is 15 residues. CDR3 sequence reads: CASSLSRTQGGTQYF. The DNA of the CDR3 is TGTGCCAGCAGTTTATCAAGGACTCAAGGTGGGACCCAGTACTTC.

This clone was detected a few times. V gene TRBV6-1 combines with J gene TRBJ2-7; D gene uncertain. CDR1 is MNHNS and CDR2 is SASEGT in the germline V gene. Trimming took 5 bases from V and 5 from J, leaving 10 bases between them. This CDR3 has 12 amino acids. Here the CDR3 DNA reads TGTGCCAGCAGTCTCAGTCGGGACGAGCAGTACTTC. It yields the protein CASSLSRDEQYF.

In its sample, this clone was seen a few times. The chain links TRBV5-6 to TRBJ2-2, with D possibly being TRBD2 (6 bases). With 5 bases removed from V and 6 bases from J, the gap between germline ends came to 20 bases. The germline V gene has CDR1 SGHDT and CDR2 YYEEEE. The CDR3 length is 16 residues. CDR3 sequence: CASRPASGGRAGELFF. The CDR3 DNA sequence: TGTGCCAGCAGACCCGCGTCCGGGGGTAGGGCCGGGGAGCTGTTTTTT.

The CDR3 region is CAISEIAGGLDTQYF. The CDR3 DNA is TGTGCCATCAGTGAAATAGCGGGGGGGTTGGACACGCAGTATTTT. The J gene is TRBJ2-3, the V gene TRBV10-3; 11 positions agree with TRBD2. J gave up 9 bases and V 3 bases, and 8 bases lay outside the gene matches. The germline CDR1 and CDR2 sequences are ENHRY and SYGVKD. This CDR3 has 15 amino acids.

This chain's CDR3 is CASSQGTGETEAFF. The CDR3 DNA is TGCGCCAGCAGCCAGGGGACAGGGGAAACTGAAGCTTTCTTT. The V gene is TRBV4-3, the J gene TRBJ1-1; TRBD1 matches at 10 bases. The CDR3 is 14 amino acids. The V gene's germline CDR1 is LGHNA and CDR2 YSLEER. The junction had 3 bases not matched to a gene; V was cut back by 3 bases and J by 5 bases.

The chain joins TRBV4-3 to TRBJ1-6, with D unresolved. Germline CDR1 and CDR2: LGHNA and YSLEER. CDR3 length equals 15 residues. V was pared by 4 bases and J by 9 bases, with 16 bases between. The CDR3 loop is CASSPHIGTGSPLHF. The CDR3 DNA follows: TGCGCCAGCAGCCCCCACATCGGCACGGGTTCACCCCTCCACTTT.

The chain is built from TRBV28 and TRBJ1-2; 8 bases are shared with TRBD1. The CDR3 consists of 16 residues. After removal of 5 bases from V and 3 bases from J, the junction contained 11 bases not matched to a gene. Germline CDR1 and CDR2: MDHEN and SYDVKM. CDR3 loop: CASSGADRVRDYGYTF. DNA for the CDR3: TGTGCCAGCAGTGGAGCGGACAGGGTACGGGACTATGGCTACACCTTC.

The gene calls are TRBV6-5 and TRBJ2-7; possible D gene TRBD1, 6 bases. The CDR3 spans 14 residues. Germline CDR1 MNHEY, CDR2 SVGAGI. Trimming removed 5 bases from V and 6 bases from J, with 17 bases in between. This CDR3 reads CASSNGQPPCEQYF. The CDR3 region has the DNA TGTGCCAGCAGTAACGGACAGCCACCATGCGAGCAGTACTTC.

Here the CDR3 reads CASSLGDRGGSYNEQFF. In DNA form, the CDR3 reads TGTGCCAGCAGCTTAGGGGACAGGGGAGGCTCCTACAATGAGCAGTTCTTC. This rearrangement joins TRBV7-6 to TRBJ2-1; TRBD1 matches 10 bases. Germline V gene sequence: CDR1 SGHVS, CDR2 FNYEAQ. V was clipped by 1 base and J by 0 bases; unmatched bases: 3. The CDR3 runs to 17 residues.

The genes are TRBV2 and TRBJ1-2, with D perhaps TRBD1 (6 bases). CDR1 is SNHLY, CDR2 FYNNEI, per germline. Trimming cost V 8 bases and J 8 bases, with 18 bases left between them. The CDR3 runs to 13 residues. For the CDR3, the DNA is TGTGCCAGCGTAATAACTAACAGGGTCGGCTACACCTTC. This translates into CASVITNRVGYTF.

Notes on this clone: Other nucleotide sequences in the sample specify the same CDR3. The chain is built from TRBV6-5 and TRBJ1-1; 8 nucleotides match TRBD1. The CDR3 is made up of 12 amino acids. Per germline, CDR1 MNHEY and CDR2 SVGAGI. V lost 7 bases and J lost 4; bases outside the gene matches: 2. The CDR3 reads CASNRGGTEAFF. The CDR3 bases are TGTGCCAGCAACAGGGGGGGCACTGAAGCTTTCTTT.

DNA of the CDR3: TGTGCCAGCAGCCGCTTCCCGCCCGGGACTAGCGGTTACTACGAGCAGTACTTC. As protein: CASSRFPPGTSGYYEQYF. The V gene is TRBV5-6, the J gene TRBJ2-7, with 11 bases matching TRBD2. Germline CDR1 reads SGHDT; CDR2 reads YYEEEE. Losses at the gene ends were 4 bases for V and 3 bases for J; bases not matched to a gene: 15. The CDR3 runs to 18 residues.

The chain joins TRBV28 to TRBJ2-1; 10 bases are a match to TRBD1. Germline values: CDR1 MDHEN, CDR2 SYDVKM. The J segment lost 6 bases and the V segment lost 6 bases, leaving 8 bases of the junction unmatched. The CDR3 has 15 residues. CDR3 amino acids: CASSSLDRGPNEQFF. CDR3 DNA: TGTGCCAGCAGCTCACTCGACAGGGGGCCCAATGAGCAGTTCTTC.

In DNA form, the CDR3 reads TGTGCCAGCAGCTTAGGACAGGGGGACGGGAAACTGTTTTTT. It yields the protein CASSLGQGDGKLFF. The V call is TRBV7-2, the J call TRBJ1-4; TRBD1 matches at 9 bases. The CDR3 sequence is 14 residues long. Germline values: CDR1 SGHTA, CDR2 FQGNSA. V trimming: 1 base; J trimming: 11 bases; junction bases outside the gene matches: 5.

This chain joins TRBV4-3 and TRBJ2-1; 8 bases line up with TRBD2. The CDR3 has 16 residues. Unmatched junction bases numbered 7, after V lost 3 bases and J lost 3 bases. From germline, CDR1 is LGHNA and CDR2 YSLEER. The CDR3, as DNA: TGCGCCAGCAGCCAGATTACCGGGACTAGCTACAATGAGCAGTTCTTC. This encodes CASSQITGTSYNEQFF.

The chain joins TRBV4-3 to TRBJ2-3; tentatively, D is TRBD1 (6 bases). There are 16 residues in the CDR3. Between the trimmed V and J ends, which lost 0 bases and 2 bases, there was a span of 12 bases. Per germline, CDR1 LGHNA and CDR2 YSLEER. This chain's CDR3 is CASSQELGATTDTQYF. In DNA, the CDR3 is TGCGCCAGCAGCCAAGAGTTGGGGGCCACCACAGATACGCAGTATTTT.

The chain uses TRBV5-1 and TRBJ2-5, with TRBD1 matching 9 bases. The CDR3 has 15 residues. The germline CDR1 and CDR2 sequences are SGHRS and YFSETQ. Unmatched junction bases numbered 7, after V lost 2 bases and J lost 5 bases. CDR3 in amino acids: CASSFSGTGLETQYF. CDR3 coding DNA: TGCGCCAGCAGCTTTTCCGGGACAGGGTTGGAGACCCAGTACTTC.

This clone showed up just a few times. The chain carries TRBV2 and TRBJ2-5, with a possible D match to TRBD2 (7 bases). From germline, CDR1 is SNHLY and CDR2 FYNNEI. Trimming removed 9 bases at V and 5 bases at J, with 22 bases between. The CDR3 runs 15 residues. CDR3 protein: CASLFGGLPSETQYF. The CDR3 bases are TGTGCCAGTCTTTTCGGGGGGCTCCCGTCTGAGACCCAGTACTTC.

This clone was seen a few times. The gene calls are TRBV6-5 and TRBJ2-2; 8 bases agree with TRBD1. Germline V lookup: CDR1 MNHEY, CDR2 SVGAGI. The CDR3 is 15 amino acids. V was clipped by 6 bases and J by 6 bases; unmatched bases: 9. The CDR3 sequence is CASSRQGQGAGELFF. In nucleotides, the CDR3 is TGTGCCAGCAGCCGACAGGGGCAAGGGGCCGGGGAGCTGTTTTTT.

The chain carries TRBV19 and TRBJ2-7, with D possibly matching TRBD2 (6 bases). The CDR3 extends over 14 amino acids. Germline V gene sequence: CDR1 LNHDA, CDR2 SQIVND (reference sequence). Trimming pared 4 bases from V and 3 bases from J, leaving 13 bases between. CDR3 residues: CASSRRVRIYEQYF. In DNA form, the CDR3 reads TGTGCCAGTAGTAGGAGGGTTAGGATCTACGAGCAGTACTTC.

The rearrangement uses TRBV28 and TRBJ1-2; D uncertain. The CDR3 has 13 amino acids. The germline CDR1 and CDR2 sequences are MDHEN and SYDVKM. Deletions cut 2 bases from V and 6 bases from J, with 10 bases between. DNA for the CDR3: TGTGCCAGCAGTTTAGTGTTTCGAGATGGCTACACCTTC. It codes for CASSLVFRDGYTF.